This T cell receptor (beta chain) was profiled in a study of cytotoxic CD8 clonotypes in ibrutinib-treated CLL. Whole-study findings and limits: In sustained-remission versus progressing patients, sampling times differed. With treatment, public clonotypes, which were uncommon, either contracted or remained stable.

About this clone itself: Antigen unknown.

Profiling relied on immunoSEQ multiplex PCR, and the TCRdb table lists in-frame clones only, not all of them. The sample lists 250,000 to 350,000 clones, approximately 76% occurring once. Germline assignment: CDR1 SQVTM and CDR2 ANQGSEA. This CDR3 is built from 12 residues. With V trimmed by 6 bases and J by 5 bases, 3 bases remained unmatched. The chain is built from TRBV29-1 and TRBJ1-2; TRBD1 matches at 10 bases. The sequence was collected from a human donor with chronic lymphocytic leukemia. The input for sequencing was PBMCs, taken at disease progression, from a patient treated with ibrutinib. CDR3 residues: CSVGTGEYGYTF. The CDR3 DNA reads as TGCAGCGTGGGGACAGGGGAATATGGCTACACCTTC.